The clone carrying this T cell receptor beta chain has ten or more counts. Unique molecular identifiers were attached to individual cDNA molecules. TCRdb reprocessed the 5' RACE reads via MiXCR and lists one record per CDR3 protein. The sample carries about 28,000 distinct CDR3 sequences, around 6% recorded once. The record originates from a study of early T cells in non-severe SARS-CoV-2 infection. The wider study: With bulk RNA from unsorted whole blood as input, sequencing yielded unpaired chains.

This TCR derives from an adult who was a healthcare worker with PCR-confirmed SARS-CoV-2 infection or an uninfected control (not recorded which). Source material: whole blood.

The CDR3: CASSLAGLAESGNEQFF. CDR3 sequence (DNA): TGCGCCAGCAGCTTGGCCGGACTAGCGGAATCGGGCAATGAGCAGTTCTTC. The chain recombines TRBV5-1 with TRBJ2-1, with 10 bases identical to TRBD2. With V trimmed by 0 bases and J by 6 bases, 9 bases remained unmatched. This CDR3 has 17 residues. From germline, CDR1 is SGHRS and CDR2 YFSETQ. Filled out from reference TRBV5-1 and TRBJ2-1, the complete variable domain reads KAGVTQTPRYLIKTRGQQVTLSCSPISGHRSVSWYQQTPGQGLQFLFEYFSETQRNKGNFPGRFSGRQFSNSRSEMNVSTLELGDSALYLCASSLAGLAESGNEQFFGPGTRLTVL.